The 27 T cell receptor beta chains below were found in one sample sequenced in a study of post-analysis software for immune sequencing data. Study results and limitations: TRBV segments more frequent in patients than in controls numbered a few and included TRBV5-6, TRBV5-1 and TRBV20-1.

Researchers reported that TCR beta cDNA libraries carried unique molecular identifiers. One entry per CDR3 protein results from TCRdb running MiXCR on the PCR reads. The repertoire holds about 460,000 distinct CDR3 sequences, with around 40% as singletons. These TCRs are of unknown antigen specificity. The sequencing sample was made of blood. Source of these receptors: a girl aged 10 to 17 with multiple sclerosis.

V is TRBV7-2 and J is TRBJ2-7, with a tentative D call TRBD1 (5 bases). Germline V gene lookup returns CDR1 SGHTA and CDR2 FQGNSA. The CDR3 runs to 14 residues. Trimming stripped 1 base from V and 3 bases from J, with 10 bases between. Here the CDR3 DNA reads TGTGCCAGCAGCTTAGACAGGCTAGGCTACGAGCAGTACTTC. It yields the protein CASSLDRLGYEQYF. Full variable domain (remainder filled in from reference TRBV7-2 and TRBJ2-7): GAGVSQSPSNKVTEKGKDVELRCDPISGHTALYWYRQSLGQGLEFLIYFQGNSAPDKSGLPSDRFSAERTGGSVSTLTIQRTQQEDSAVYLCASSLDRLGYEQYFGPGTRLTVT.

This chain uses TRBV28 with TRBJ2-1, with D perhaps being TRBD1 or TRBD2 (5 bases each). V lost 3 bases to trimming and J lost 6 bases, with 12 bases between them. The CDR3 runs 14 residues. Germline V gene sequence: CDR1 MDHEN, CDR2 SYDVKM. CDR3 in amino acids: CASSFEGSGNEQFF. CDR3 in DNA: TGTGCCAGCAGTTTTGAGGGGTCGGGCAATGAGCAGTTCTTC.

CDR3 sequence (DNA): TGTGCCAGCAGTGAGACAGGACGGAACACTGAAGCTTTCTTT. This gives the protein CASSETGRNTEAFF. The chain has TRBV6-4 and TRBJ1-1; TRBD1 might be the D (6 bases). The germline V gene has CDR1 MRHNA and CDR2 SNTAGT. V was clipped by 3 bases and J by 1 base, with 9 bases between them. The CDR3 is 14 amino acids.

In regard to this clonotype: Relative to the germline gene, one junction end is altered; a read error may explain this. V is TRBV7-9 and J is TRBJ2-5, with 7 positions matching TRBD2. The CDR3 sequence is 13 residues long. CDR1 and CDR2 (germline): SEHNR, FQNEAQ (reference sequence). The CDR3 protein is CTSSPSGSETQYF. The CDR3 coding sequence is TGTACCAGCAGCCCTAGCGGCAGCGAGACCCAGTACTTC.

The chain combines TRBV14 with TRBJ2-3; TRBD2 aligns across 11 bases. With V trimmed by 4 bases and J by 3 bases, 6 bases remained unmatched. The germline V gene encodes CDR1 SGHDN and CDR2 FVKESK. The CDR3 contains 16 residues. The CDR3 nucleotides read TGTGCCAGCAGCCGAGTGAGACTAGCGGGGACAGATACGCAGTATTTT. This gives the protein CASSRVRLAGTDTQYF.

The rearrangement links TRBV6-5 to TRBJ1-2; the D is unclear. The CDR3 covers 13 residues. V was pared by 4 bases and J by 7 bases, with 13 bases between. The germline V gene encodes CDR1 MNHEY and CDR2 SVGAGI. This CDR3 reads CASSLTRGSGYTF. The CDR3, as DNA: TGTGCCAGCAGTTTAACCCGGGGTTCTGGCTACACCTTC.

V is TRBV28 and J is TRBJ2-3, with 9 bases that match TRBD2. The CDR3 is 16 residues long. From germline, CDR1 is MDHEN and CDR2 SYDVKM. Trimming took 5 bases from V and 3 from J; bases not matched to a gene: 9. CDR3 DNA sequence: TGTGCCAGCAGTCCCCTGGGTAGCGGGAGAACAGATACGCAGTATTTT. Its protein product is CASSPLGSGRTDTQYF.

This rearrangement joins TRBV4-3 to TRBJ2-5; 10 bases are shared with TRBD2. The last part of the DNA fits TRBJ2-7 better; the J call may be wrong. CDR1 LGHNA and CDR2 YSLEER come from the germline V gene. This CDR3 comprises 15 residues. The CDR3 here is CASSLRLAGVYEQYF. In DNA, the CDR3 is TGCGCCAGCAGCCTCCGTCTAGCGGGAGTTTACGAGCAGTACTTC.

Details on this clonotype: A read error may produce the germline difference seen at one junction end. The CDR3 region has the DNA TGTGCCAGCGGCCAAGTCGCTGCAGCAAACATTCAGTACTTC. It is translated as CASGQVAAANIQYF. This chain links TRBV14 with TRBJ2-4, with D unresolved. The CDR3 sequence is 14 residues long. Per germline, CDR1 SGHDN and CDR2 FVKESK.

The chain recombines TRBV7-2 with TRBJ1-2; perhaps TRBD1 as D (6 bases). Germline assignment: CDR1 SGHTA and CDR2 FQGNSA. The CDR3 spans 14 residues. Between the trimmed V and J ends, which lost 5 bases and 2 bases, there was a span of 12 bases. CDR3 in amino acids: CASSPQGMNYGYTF. In DNA form, the CDR3 reads TGTGCCAGCAGCCCCCAGGGGATGAACTATGGCTACACCTTC.

This clonotype was counted between two and nine times. The CDR3 here is CASSFSGDILSYNEQFF. In nucleotides, the CDR3 is TGTGCCAGCAGTTTTTCAGGGGACATCCTCTCCTACAATGAGCAGTTCTTC. V gene TRBV12-3 or TRBV12-4 combines with J gene TRBJ2-1, with D possibly matching TRBD1 (6 bases). Between the trimmed V and J ends, which lost 3 bases and 0 bases, there was a span of 15 bases. CDR3 length equals 17 residues.

Written as DNA, the CDR3 is TGTGCCAGCAGTTACCGGACAGGCAATCAGCCCCAGCATTTT. This translates into CASSYRTGNQPQHF. This chain connects TRBV6-5 to TRBJ1-5; the D gene is possibly TRBD1 (6 bases). V was clipped by 2 bases and J by 2 bases, with 7 bases between them. The CDR3 contains 14 residues. CDR1 MNHEY and CDR2 SVGAGI come from the germline V gene.

The rearrangement uses TRBV20-1 and TRBJ1-6, with TRBD1 identical over 8 bases. The CDR3 has 13 amino acids. CDR1 and CDR2 (germline): DFQATT, SNEGSKA (reference sequence). In nucleotides, the CDR3 is TGCCGGGCAGGGGGCTCTGGGAATTCACCCCTCCACTTT. It specifies CRAGGSGNSPLHF.

This clonotype was found a few times. The V gene is TRBV3-1, the J gene TRBJ2-4; the D is unclear. V lost 5 bases and J lost 0, with 5 bases in between. CDR3 size: 13 residues. CDR1 and CDR2 (germline): LGHDT, YNNKEL (reference sequence). The CDR3 loop is CASSGIAKNIQYF. Here the CDR3 DNA reads TGTGCCAGCAGCGGTATAGCCAAAAACATTCAGTACTTC.

This chain uses TRBV5-1 with TRBJ1-5, with D perhaps TRBD1 (5 bases). The CDR3 consists of 14 residues. Germline values: CDR1 SGHRS, CDR2 YFSETQ. Trimming shortened V by 5 bases and J by 1 base, and 10 bases separated the two germline ends. CDR3 nucleotide sequence: TGCGCCAGCAGACCGGACATAAGCAATCAGCCCCAGCATTTT. Translated: CASRPDISNQPQHF. Drawing the rest from reference TRBV5-1 and TRBJ1-5, the complete variable domain is KAGVTQTPRYLIKTRGQQVTLSCSPISGHRSVSWYQQTPGQGLQFLFEYFSETQRNKGNFPGRFSGRQFSNSRSEMNVSTLELGDSALYLCASRPDISNQPQHFGDGTRLSIL.

The chain links TRBV6-5 to TRBJ2-7; maybe TRBD1 (6 bases). The CDR3 runs 15 residues. V was shortened by 2 bases and J by 1 base, with 12 bases between the two germline ends. Germline-derived CDR1 and CDR2 are MNHEY and SVGAGI. This CDR3 reads CASSYTPQGSYEQYF. The CDR3 bases are TGTGCCAGCAGTTACACCCCACAGGGTTCCTACGAGCAGTACTTC.

The rearrangement uses TRBV4-2 and TRBJ2-5, with 8 bases lining up with TRBD1. Gene TRBJ2-7 matches the end of the DNA better, so the J call may be wrong. Germline loops: CDR1 LGHNA, CDR2 YNFKEQ. The CDR3 has 14 amino acids. This chain's CDR3 is CASSQASTGDEQYF. The CDR3 nucleotides read TGTGCCAGCAGCCAAGCGTCGACAGGGGACGAGCAGTACTTC.

The V call is TRBV6-8, the J call TRBJ2-7, with 8 bases matching TRBD1. Germline CDR1 and CDR2: MNHGY and SAAAGT. After removal of 2 bases from V and 4 bases from J, the junction contained 7 bases not matched to a gene. This CDR3 is built from 15 residues. The DNA for the CDR3 is TGTGCCAGCAGTTACCCGGCAGGGGGCCGTTACGAGCAGTACTTC. It specifies CASSYPAGGRYEQYF.

The chain uses TRBV29-1 and TRBJ2-5; 7 bases align to TRBD1. V lost 7 bases to trimming and J lost 2 bases; unmatched junction nucleotides: 16. CDR1 and CDR2 (germline): SQVTM, ANQGSEA. This CDR3 region has 16 residues. CDR3 coding DNA: TGCAGCGCTGAGGGGCAGGGGGTGGAAAAGCAAGAGACCCAGTACTTC. The encoded protein is CSAEGQGVEKQETQYF.

This clonotype was seen a handful of times. The chain recombines TRBV4-1 with TRBJ2-3; 7 bases align to TRBD2. Trimming removed 0 bases from V and 0 bases from J; junction bases left unmatched: 6. CDR3 size: 17 residues. Germline V lookup: CDR1 MGHRA, CDR2 YSYEKL. CDR3 sequence: CASSQDLLAESTDTQYF. DNA for the CDR3: TGCGCCAGCAGCCAAGATCTGCTAGCGGAGAGCACAGATACGCAGTATTTT.

This clonotype was seen at least ten times. The V call is TRBV9, the J call TRBJ1-2; D gene unclear. The V end was cut by 1 base, the J end by 0 bases, with 16 bases between. Germline values: CDR1 SGDLS, CDR2 YYNGEE. The CDR3 consists of 17 residues. In DNA, the CDR3 is TGTGCCAGCAGCGTAAAGTCGGCCGGGGTATCTAACTATGGCTACACCTTC. Translating it yields CASSVKSAGVSNYGYTF.

CDR3 in DNA: TGCAGTGCCTCTTTGACCCGTACCTACAATGAGCAGTTCTTC. Its translation: CSASLTRTYNEQFF. The chain recombines TRBV20-1 with TRBJ2-1; D remains ambiguous. This CDR3 spans 14 amino acids. Germline V gene data show CDR1 as DFQATT and CDR2 as SNEGSKA (reference sequence). The germline V and J ends were trimmed by 6 bases and 2 bases, with 14 bases remaining between them.

The genes are TRBV27 and TRBJ1-4; D not resolved. The CDR3 loop spans 16 amino acids. CDR1 and CDR2 (germline): MNHEY, SMNVEV (reference sequence). V was shortened by 6 bases and J by 2 bases, with 16 bases between the two germline ends. The CDR3: CASSRSPELTNEKLFF. CDR3 DNA: TGTGCCAGCAGCCGATCACCAGAATTGACTAATGAAAAACTGTTTTTT.

The chain joins TRBV7-9 to TRBJ1-5; 7 nucleotides line up with TRBD1. The CDR3 has 15 amino acids. Germline CDR1 reads SEHNR; CDR2 reads FQNEAQ (reference sequence). Unmatched junction bases numbered 6, after V lost 5 bases and J lost 2 bases. CDR3 sequence: CASSQGDRGNQPQHF. The CDR3 region has the DNA TGTGCCAGCAGCCAGGGGGACAGAGGCAATCAGCCCCAGCATTTT. The full variable domain, in which reference TRBV7-9 and TRBJ1-5 provide the parts outside the CDR3, is DTGVSQNPRHKITKRGQNVTFRCDPISEHNRLYWYRQTLGQGPEFLTYFQNEAQLEKSRLLSDRFSAERPKGSFSTLEIQRTEQGDSAMYLCASSQGDRGNQPQHFGDGTRLSIL.

This clonotype was observed a single time. V is TRBV20-1 and J is TRBJ2-5; 7 bases agree with TRBD1. Gene TRBJ2-7 matches the end of the DNA better, so the J call may be wrong. The length of the CDR3 is 15 residues. In germline, CDR1 is DFQATT, CDR2 SNEGSKA (reference sequence). The CDR3 nucleotides are TGCAGTGCTCCCCCTTCCGACAGGGTAGTCGACGAGCAGTACTTC. It is translated as CSAPPSDRVVDEQYF.

The J gene is TRBJ2-7, the V gene TRBV6-1; D unclear. Germline V lookup: CDR1 MNHNS, CDR2 SASEGT. The V gene lost 7 bases and the J gene lost 1 base, with 8 bases spanning the gap. There are 12 residues in the CDR3. This CDR3 is CASKAVSYEQYF. The CDR3, as DNA: TGTGCCAGCAAGGCAGTTTCCTACGAGCAGTACTTC.

In regard to this clonotype: A much larger clone differs from this one at a single base, so this may be a read error. The chain has TRBV12-3 or TRBV12-4 and TRBJ2-7; no clear D gene. The CDR3 length is 13 residues. V lost 6 bases to trimming and J lost 4 bases, with 13 bases between them. The CDR3 sequence: CASRVPPAYEQYF. DNA for the CDR3: TGTGCCAGCAGGGTCCCGCCTGCTTACGAGCAGTACTTC.